This TCR beta chain emerged from a study of PD-1 and CTLA-4 blockade in melanoma. Method: immunoSEQ multiplex PCR; TCRdb's copy keeps in-frame clones and lacks some. This table holds tens of thousands of clones, approximately 89% found once. Trimming removed 0 bases from V and 0 bases from J, with 8 bases in between. CDR1 and CDR2 from the germline V gene are MNHEY and SVGAGI. This CDR3 region has 15 residues. The chain has TRBV6-5 and TRBJ1-1; the D gene is possibly TRBD1 (5 bases). This receptor was identified in a human donor with melanoma. The starting material was CD8+ T cells from peripheral blood, obtained before anti-PD-1 treatment. In DNA form, the CDR3 reads TGTGCCAGCAGTTACTCGTCAGGGCTGAACACTGAAGCTTTCTTT. As protein: CASSYSSGLNTEAFF.